One sample yielded the 17 T cell receptor beta chains listed below, sequenced in a study of OX40 agonist ivuxolimab in advanced cancers. Only in-frame clones appear in the TCRdb table, and some are missing; sequencing was by immunoSEQ multiplex PCR. Of 60,000 to 90,000 clones listed, 84% are singletons. Sequenced here: CD4+ or CD8+ T cells sorted from blood, sampled in a trial of the OX40 agonist ivuxolimab. The receptors shown here come from an adult with an advanced solid tumor such as melanoma, head and neck, liver or kidney cancer.

The chain carries TRBV5-1 and TRBJ2-5; 8 nucleotides line up with TRBD1. The germline V gene encodes CDR1 SGHRS and CDR2 YFSETQ. The V and J ends lost 2 bases and 3 bases, in that order; junction bases with no gene match: 12. The CDR3 is made up of 17 amino acids. The CDR3: CASSFGRPGGAEETQYF. The CDR3 bases are TGCGCCAGCAGCTTTGGAAGGCCAGGGGGCGCGGAAGAGACCCAGTACTTC.

This clone showed up just a few times. The chain couples TRBV5-4 to TRBJ1-6; TRBD1 is a possible D gene (5 bases). Looked up from germline, CDR1 is SGHNT and CDR2 is YYREEE (reference sequence). The CDR3 is 15 amino acids. Trimming pared 4 bases from V and 7 bases from J, leaving 15 bases between. Here the CDR3 reads CASSPPGRWNSPLHF. The CDR3 DNA follows: TGTGCCAGCAGCCCCCCGGGACGGTGGAATTCACCCCTCCACTTT.

This chain joins TRBV6-6 and TRBJ1-5; 7 bases map to TRBD1. The CDR3 is 14 residues long. Trimming removed 2 bases from V and 10 bases from J; junction bases left unmatched: 8. From germline, CDR1 is MNHNY and CDR2 SVGAGI (reference sequence). The CDR3: CASSYDRVANPQHF. The CDR3 DNA sequence: TGTGCCAGCAGTTACGACAGGGTAGCGAATCCCCAGCATTTT.

This rearrangement joins TRBV6-6 to TRBJ2-1; maybe TRBD2 (5 bases). Germline V gene data show CDR1 as MNHNY and CDR2 as SVGAGI (reference sequence). The CDR3 spans 11 residues. V lost 6 bases, J lost 7 bases, and 7 bases lay in between. The CDR3 DNA reads TGTGCCAGCAGCCGGGGTAATGAGCAGTTCTTC. Its translation is CASSRGNEQFF.

The V call is TRBV18, the J call TRBJ2-7, with 10 bases lining up with TRBD1. The CDR3 consists of 14 residues. Germline lookup yields CDR1 KGHSH and CDR2 LQKENI. Trimming took 2 bases from V and 2 from J; bases not matched to a gene: 0. The CDR3 here is CASSPGTGAYEQYF. CDR3 DNA: TGTGCCAGCTCACCAGGGACAGGGGCCTACGAGCAGTACTTC.

The chain combines TRBV5-8 with TRBJ1-3, with D unresolved. Per germline, CDR1 SGHTS and CDR2 YDEGEE. The CDR3 contains 17 residues. V gave up 2 bases and J gave up 0 bases, with 15 bases separating them. CDR3: CASSFYPRSLSGNTIYF. Here the CDR3 DNA reads TGTGCCAGCAGCTTTTACCCCAGATCTCTCTCTGGAAACACCATATATTTT.

The J gene is TRBJ2-7, the V gene TRBV28, with D tentatively TRBD1 or TRBD2 (5 bases each). Looked up from germline, CDR1 is MDHEN and CDR2 is SYDVKM. This CDR3 comprises 13 residues. V gave up 8 bases and J gave up 5 bases, with 16 bases separating them. This CDR3 reads CASGASNTHEQYF. The CDR3 DNA sequence: TGTGCCAGCGGGGCTAGCAACACCCACGAGCAGTACTTC. The whole variable domain, remainder taken from reference TRBV28 and TRBJ2-7, is DVKVTQSSRYLVKRTGEKVFLECVQDMDHENMFWYRQDPGLGLRLIYFSYDVKMKEKGDIPEGYSVSREKKERFSLILESASTNQTSMYLCASGASNTHEQYFGPGTRLTVT.

The chain carries TRBV7-2 and TRBJ2-7, with 7 positions matching TRBD1. V trimming: 1 base; J trimming: 4 bases; junction bases outside the gene matches: 7. Per the germline V gene, CDR1 is SGHTA and CDR2 is FQGNSA. The CDR3 length is 15 residues. CDR3 in amino acids: CASSLVRDREYEQYF. CDR3 sequence (DNA): TGTGCCAGCAGCTTAGTCCGGGACAGAGAGTACGAGCAGTACTTC.

The chain couples TRBV7-2 to TRBJ2-7; 11 bases map to TRBD2. The CDR3 totals 15 residues. The junction had 11 bases not matched to a gene; V was cut back by 7 bases and J by 6 bases. The germline gives CDR1 SGHTA, CDR2 FQGNSA. CDR3 sequence reads: CASTKSGLAASEQYF. CDR3 nucleotide sequence: TGTGCCAGCACCAAGTCGGGACTAGCGGCATCCGAGCAGTACTTC.

The chain has TRBV7-2 and TRBJ2-7; TRBD1 matches at 11 bases. The CDR3 sequence is 15 residues long. Trimming removed 5 bases from V and 2 bases from J; junction bases left unmatched: 5. The germline CDR1 and CDR2 sequences are SGHTA and FQGNSA. In DNA form, the CDR3 reads TGTGCCAGCAGCCAAGGGACAGGGGGGACCTACGAGCAGTACTTC. This encodes CASSQGTGGTYEQYF.

This sequence joins TRBV12-2 and TRBJ2-5; the listed D gene, TRBD1, was not tested against the DNA. TRBV12-2 is termed a pseudogene. The CDR3 consists of 16 residues. The CDR3 nucleotides are TGTGCAAGTCGCTTGAGTTCGGGTCCCAAGGGGGAGACCCAGTACTTC. Translating gives CASRLSSGPKGETQYF.

This sequence joins TRBV7-6 and TRBJ2-1; tentative D call: TRBD1 (6 bases). The CDR3 is 13 residues long. The germline V gene has CDR1 SGHVS and CDR2 FNYEAQ. V lost 3 bases to trimming and J lost 10 bases, with 13 bases between them. The CDR3 DNA reads as TGTGCCAGCAGCTTGTCCAGGGGACCCGAGCAGTTCTTC. Amino acid sequence: CASSLSRGPEQFF.

The table lists this clone with a count of one. This chain's CDR3 is CSVEGIGAAGGRTDTQYF. CDR3 bases: TGCAGCGTTGAAGGGATTGGGGCAGCGGGAGGAAGAACAGATACGCAGTATTTT. The rearrangement uses TRBV29-1 and TRBJ2-3; 9 nucleotides line up with TRBD2. CDR1 SQVTM and CDR2 ANQGSEA come from the germline V gene. V shed 1 base and J 3 bases; nucleotides not matched to a gene: 14. The CDR3 runs 18 residues.

The chain is built from TRBV27 and TRBJ2-4; perhaps D is TRBD1 or TRBD2 (5 bases each). The CDR3 is 15 residues long. Trimming left V 7 bases short and J 0 bases short, with 13 bases between. Germline CDR1 MNHEY, CDR2 SMNVEV (reference sequence). The CDR3 region has the DNA TGTGCCAGCACGGGGCAGGGCCTAGCCAAAAACATTCAGTACTTC. The encoded protein is CASTGQGLAKNIQYF.

The chain combines TRBV6-1 with TRBJ1-1, with D possibly TRBD1 on 5 matching bases. Trimming left V 4 bases short and J 4 bases short, with 10 bases between. The V gene's germline CDR1 is MNHNS and CDR2 SASEGT. The CDR3 is made up of 13 amino acids. CDR3 sequence: CASSAGRSTEAFF. The CDR3 DNA reads as TGTGCCAGCAGTGCAGGGAGAAGCACTGAAGCTTTCTTT.

This chain connects TRBV7-2 to TRBJ1-1; D unclear. V was clipped by 1 base and J by 1 base, with 7 bases between them. CDR3 length: 14 amino acids. Germline V gene lookup returns CDR1 SGHTA and CDR2 FQGNSA. CDR3 DNA sequence: TGTGCCAGCAGCTTAGAGTACGGGAACACTGAAGCTTTCTTT. It translates to CASSLEYGNTEAFF.

Only one count was recorded for this clone. As DNA, the CDR3 is TGTGCCAGCAGTTTAGTCGGCCAGCCCCAGCATTTT. This encodes CASSLVGQPQHF. V is TRBV28 and J is TRBJ1-5; D gene uncertain. Trimming removed 2 bases from V and 7 bases from J, with 6 bases in between. This CDR3 contains 12 residues. The germline V gene encodes CDR1 MDHEN and CDR2 SYDVKM.